Below are 29 T cell receptor beta chains sequenced from a single sample in a study of cytomegalovirus exposure and HLA in healthy donors. With 60 Vbeta and 13 Jbeta primers, the PCR was carried out. Method: immunoSEQ multiplex PCR; TCRdb's copy keeps in-frame clones and lacks some. This sample has 150,000 to 200,000 clones, with roughly 80% found just once. The sample consisted of PBMCs. These receptors all come from a man aged 18 to 30 in good health and CMV-seronegative.

A single count supports this clone. This rearrangement joins TRBV11-2 to TRBJ2-3; 8 nucleotides agree with TRBD2. The CDR3 runs to 17 residues. V shed 0 bases and J 1 base; nucleotides not matched to a gene: 6. The germline CDR1 and CDR2 sequences are SGHAT and FQNNGV. The chain's CDR3 is CASSLDLRAGGTDTQYF. CDR3 bases: TGTGCCAGCAGCTTAGATCTGCGAGCGGGAGGCACAGATACGCAGTATTTT.

V usage is TRBV9 and J usage is TRBJ2-2, with TRBD2 matching over 8 bases. Germline trimming cut 0 bases from V and 4 bases from J; bases unmatched to any gene: 2. The germline V gene encodes CDR1 SGDLS and CDR2 YYNGEE. The CDR3 has 15 residues. CDR3 sequence: CASSVVAGGTGELFF. In DNA form, the CDR3 reads TGTGCCAGCAGCGTAGTTGCGGGAGGCACCGGGGAGCTGTTTTTT.

The chain combines TRBV30 with TRBJ2-7; 9 bases line up with TRBD1. Germline V gives CDR1 GTSNPN, CDR2 SVGIG (reference sequence). The CDR3 sequence is 14 residues long. Trimming took 2 bases from V and 2 from J; bases not matched to a gene: 4. The CDR3 DNA reads TGTGCCTGGAGTCCCGGACAGGGGACCTACGAGCAGTACTTC. Residues: CAWSPGQGTYEQYF.

This sequence joins TRBV7-2 and TRBJ2-5; TRBD2 matches at 8 bases. Matching the DNA end better, TRBJ2-7 makes the J call doubtful. CDR3 length: 15 amino acids. Germline CDR1 reads SGHTA; CDR2 reads FQGNSA. CDR3 bases: TGTGCCAGCAGCTACTCATTTAGCGGGATCTACGAGCAGTACTTC. Translated: CASSYSFSGIYEQYF.

CDR3 in DNA: TGTGCCAGCAGGGGACTAGCGGGATGGAATGAGCAGTTCTTC. It yields the protein CASRGLAGWNEQFF. The chain recombines TRBV28 with TRBJ2-1; 13 nucleotides match TRBD2. Germline values: CDR1 MDHEN, CDR2 SYDVKM. V was pared by 6 bases and J by 7 bases, with 3 bases of the junction left unmatched. The CDR3 is 14 residues long.

The chain uses TRBV7-8 and TRBJ2-3; 7 nucleotides agree with TRBD1. The germline V gene has CDR1 SGHVS and CDR2 FQNEAQ. This CDR3 has 14 amino acids. With V trimmed by 4 bases and J by 2 bases, 3 bases remained unmatched. CDR3 in amino acids: CASSWGQLTDTQYF. The CDR3 nucleotides are TGTGCCAGCAGCTGGGGACAGCTCACAGATACGCAGTATTTT.

The chain combines TRBV13 with TRBJ1-2; D is unclear. The V end was cut by 5 bases, the J end by 2 bases, with 15 bases between. CDR1 is PRHDT and CDR2 is FYEKMQ in the germline V gene (reference sequence). The CDR3 has 15 amino acids. The DNA of the CDR3 is TGTGCCAGCAGCCCACCGGGAGGACCGAACTATGGCTACACCTTC. Protein: CASSPPGGPNYGYTF. Variable domain in full (rest from reference TRBV13 and TRBJ1-2): AAGVIQSPRHLIKEKRETATLKCYPIPRHDTVYWYQQGPGQDPQFLISFYEKMQSDKGSIPDRFSAQQFSDYHSELNMSSLELGDSALYFCASSPPGGPNYGYTFGSGTRLTVV.

This sequence joins TRBV9 and TRBJ2-7, with D possibly being TRBD1 (5 bases). The CDR3 loop spans 12 amino acids. V lost 0 bases and J lost 6, with 7 bases in between. CDR1 is SGDLS, CDR2 YYNGEE, per germline. The CDR3 loop is CASSVDTGEQYF. The CDR3 DNA sequence: TGTGCCAGCAGCGTAGATACAGGCGAGCAGTACTTC.

This clone occurred a few times. The genes are TRBV6-5 and TRBJ2-6; D call uncertain. CDR3 length: 14 amino acids. Germline assignment: CDR1 MNHEY and CDR2 SVGAGI. Trimming took off 2 bases at V and 1 base at J, with 3 bases between the two ends. This CDR3 reads CASSYRSGANVLTF. In DNA form, the CDR3 reads TGTGCCAGCAGTTACCGTTCTGGGGCCAACGTCCTGACTTTC.

This clone was picked up a small number of times. The V gene is TRBV6-1, the J gene TRBJ2-7; 11 bases line up with TRBD2. In germline, CDR1 is MNHNS, CDR2 SASEGT. The V segment lost 4 bases and the J segment 2 bases; nucleotides outside the gene matches: 4. The CDR3 loop spans 15 amino acids. The CDR3 sequence: CASSVTSGETYEQYF. In nucleotides, the CDR3 is TGTGCCAGCAGTGTGACTAGCGGGGAAACCTACGAGCAGTACTTC.

The V and J genes are TRBV6-1 and TRBJ2-4; no clear D gene. CDR1 and CDR2 from the germline V gene are MNHNS and SASEGT. The CDR3 loop spans 14 amino acids. V was pared by 5 bases and J by 0 bases, with 8 bases between. The CDR3 nucleotides are TGTGCCAGCAGTCCCTATCTAGCCAAAAACATTCAGTACTTC. It translates to CASSPYLAKNIQYF.

The chain carries TRBV20-1 and TRBJ2-1; 7 nucleotides match TRBD2. Germline V gene lookup returns CDR1 DFQATT and CDR2 SNEGSKA (reference sequence). V trimming: 5 bases; J trimming: 8 bases; junction bases outside the gene matches: 3. This CDR3 spans 11 amino acids. CDR3 coding DNA: TGCAGTGCTCTACGGGAGGATGAGCAGTTCTTC. This gives the protein CSALREDEQFF.

The rearrangement joins TRBV6-6 to TRBJ1-5; possible D gene TRBD1, 5 bases. CDR3 length equals 14 residues. Germline lookup yields CDR1 MNHNY and CDR2 SVGAGI (reference sequence). The V and J ends lost 2 bases and 6 bases respectively, with 11 bases between them. Written as DNA, the CDR3 is TGTGCCAGCAGTTACCAGGGCATTCGTCAGCCCCAGCATTTT. This encodes CASSYQGIRQPQHF.

Concerning this clone itself: Mismatch with germline at one junction end may stem from a read error. Other DNA sequences in the sample encode the same CDR3. The chain links TRBV5-1 to TRBJ1-1, with 7 bases matching TRBD1. This CDR3 has 14 amino acids. The germline V gene encodes CDR1 SGHRS and CDR2 YFSETQ. The CDR3 DNA is TGCGCCAGCAGCTTGGTCCAGGGGGACACTGAAGCCTTCTTT. Translation gives CASSLVQGDTEAFF.

This chain joins TRBV6-1 and TRBJ2-7; D is possibly TRBD2 (6 bases). V was pared by 6 bases and J by 5 bases, with 8 bases between. This CDR3 region has 11 residues. CDR1 and CDR2 (germline): MNHNS, SASEGT. The CDR3 here is CASSQRDEQYF. In DNA, the CDR3 is TGTGCCAGCAGCCAGCGGGACGAGCAGTACTTC.

This sequence joins TRBV9 and TRBJ2-3, with unresolved D. The CDR3 is made up of 13 amino acids. Germline assignment: CDR1 SGDLS and CDR2 YYNGEE. Trimming shortened V by 4 bases and J by 3 bases, and 9 bases separated the two germline ends. The CDR3 DNA sequence: TGTGCCAGCAGCCCTCGCGCGACAGATACGCAGTATTTT. This sequence encodes CASSPRATDTQYF.

The sample holds one count of this clone. The chain carries TRBV7-8 and TRBJ2-7, with 15 bases matching TRBD2. Trimming removed 5 bases from V and 4 bases from J; junction bases left unmatched: 6. The V gene's germline CDR1 is SGHVS and CDR2 FQNEAQ. CDR3 size: 16 residues. CDR3 bases: TGTGCCAGCAGCCCGGGGACTAGCGGGGGGCGTTACGAGCAGTACTTC. Translating it yields CASSPGTSGGRYEQYF.

In DNA form, the CDR3 reads TGTGCCAGCACAGGGGAGAACACTGAAGCTTTCTTT. Amino acid sequence: CASTGENTEAFF. This chain connects TRBV9 to TRBJ1-1, with D possibly TRBD1 on 6 matching bases. In germline, CDR1 is SGDLS, CDR2 YYNGEE. The V and J ends lost 6 bases and 1 base respectively, with 7 bases between them. This CDR3 is built from 12 residues.

The sample holds one count of this clone. The chain employs TRBV28 and TRBJ1-5; 7 bases line up with TRBD1. This CDR3 is 16 amino acids long. The germline CDR1 and CDR2 sequences are MDHEN and SYDVKM. V dropped 3 bases and J dropped 2; count of bases not matched to a gene: 7. This CDR3 is CASSLDRHSGNQPQHF. In DNA form, the CDR3 reads TGTGCCAGCAGTTTGGACAGGCACTCGGGCAATCAGCCCCAGCATTTT. The variable domain in full, with the rest retrieved from reference TRBV28 and TRBJ1-5, is DVKVTQSSRYLVKRTGEKVFLECVQDMDHENMFWYRQDPGLGLRLIYFSYDVKMKEKGDIPEGYSVSREKKERFSLILESASTNQTSMYLCASSLDRHSGNQPQHFGDGTRLSIL.

About this clone itself: Germline is not matched at one junction end, which may reflect a read error. This chain links TRBV7-9 with TRBJ1-2; no firm D call. This CDR3 spans 12 amino acids. CDR1 is SEHNR, CDR2 FQNEAQ, per germline (reference sequence). The DNA for the CDR3 is TGTTCCAGCCCGAGGGCTGGTAATGGCTACACCTTC. Translated, it gives CSSPRAGNGYTF.

CDR3 nucleotide sequence: TGTGCCAGCAGTTTATCGGGGGGGCTAGGAATTGGCAATCAGCCCCAGCATTTT. Protein product: CASSLSGGLGIGNQPQHF. V usage is TRBV27 and J usage is TRBJ1-5, with a tentative D call TRBD1 (6 bases). The CDR3 spans 18 residues. Germline CDR1 is MNHEY and CDR2 is SMNVEV (reference sequence). V lost 0 bases and J 2 bases, leaving 17 bases between the germline ends.

The J gene is TRBJ1-5, the V gene TRBV2; D gene uncertain. Trimming stripped 5 bases from V and 7 bases from J, with 18 bases between. The CDR3 covers 15 residues. Germline V lookup: CDR1 SNHLY, CDR2 FYNNEI. In DNA form, the CDR3 reads TGTGCCAGCAGTCCCCGGACGGGGATGGGGCAGCCCCAGCATTTT. Protein sequence: CASSPRTGMGQPQHF.

This chain uses TRBV4-2 with TRBJ2-3; 11 bases align to TRBD2. The CDR3 is 15 amino acids. Germline CDR1 LGHNA, CDR2 YNFKEQ. V shed 8 bases, J shed 6 bases, and the junction held 10 bases outside the gene matches. The DNA for the CDR3 is TGTGCCAGCCGCACTAGCGGGGGTGTAGCGGATACGCAGTATTTT. Residues: CASRTSGGVADTQYF.

CDR3 residues: CASSLYPGSPLHF. CDR3 coding DNA: TGTGCCAGCAGTTTATATCCGGGTTCACCCCTCCACTTT. This rearrangement joins TRBV27 to TRBJ1-6; the D is unclear. The length of the CDR3 is 13 residues. Germline CDR1 and CDR2: MNHEY and SMNVEV (reference sequence). Between the trimmed V and J ends, which lost 1 base and 9 bases, there was a span of 7 bases.

The chain couples TRBV27 to TRBJ2-7, with TRBD1 as a possible D gene (5 bases). Germline values: CDR1 MNHEY, CDR2 SMNVEV (reference sequence). Trimming took 2 bases from V and 4 from J, leaving 12 bases between them. The CDR3 contains 14 residues. In DNA form, the CDR3 reads TGTGCCAGCAGTTTAGGCAGGGATCAATACGAGCAGTACTTC. Protein product: CASSLGRDQYEQYF.

The J gene is TRBJ1-6, the V gene TRBV27; TRBD1 might be the D (5 bases). Trimming removed 7 bases from V and 5 bases from J, with 12 bases in between. The CDR3 covers 14 residues. In germline, CDR1 is MNHEY, CDR2 SMNVEV (reference sequence). CDR3 sequence: CASTSRGNNSPLHF. In nucleotides, the CDR3 is TGTGCCAGCACCTCTAGGGGAAATAATTCACCCCTCCACTTT.

The chain recombines TRBV29-1 with TRBJ2-1; 8 bases are a match to TRBD2. The J segment lost 8 bases and the V segment lost 8 bases, leaving 14 bases of the junction unmatched. This CDR3 comprises 14 residues. CDR1 and CDR2 from the germline V gene are SQVTM and ANQGSEA. The CDR3 sequence is CSMILEGLEHEQFF. For the CDR3, the DNA is TGCAGCATGATCCTTGAGGGACTAGAACATGAGCAGTTCTTC.

CDR3 amino acids: CSVGEQGFEQPQHF. CDR3 bases: TGCAGCGTTGGGGAACAGGGCTTTGAACAGCCCCAGCATTTT. The genes are TRBV29-1 and TRBJ1-5; TRBD1 might be the D (6 bases). Germline CDR1 SQVTM, CDR2 ANQGSEA. Trimming shortened V by 4 bases and J by 7 bases, and 17 bases separated the two germline ends. This CDR3 contains 14 residues. Full variable domain (outside the CDR3, taken from reference TRBV29-1 and TRBJ1-5): SAVISQKPSRDICQRGTSLTIQCQVDSQVTMMFWYRQQPGQSLTLIATANQGSEATYESGFVIDKFPISRPNLTFSTLTVSNMSPEDSSIYLCSVGEQGFEQPQHFGDGTRLSIL.

V is TRBV5-1 and J is TRBJ2-2, with D perhaps matching TRBD1 (6 bases). The CDR3 runs 15 residues. Germline CDR1 reads SGHRS; CDR2 reads YFSETQ. Trimming took off 4 bases at V and 1 base at J, with 11 bases between the two ends. The CDR3 here is CASSRDTENTGELFF. As DNA, the CDR3 is TGCGCCAGCAGCCGGGACACCGAGAACACCGGGGAGCTGTTTTTT.